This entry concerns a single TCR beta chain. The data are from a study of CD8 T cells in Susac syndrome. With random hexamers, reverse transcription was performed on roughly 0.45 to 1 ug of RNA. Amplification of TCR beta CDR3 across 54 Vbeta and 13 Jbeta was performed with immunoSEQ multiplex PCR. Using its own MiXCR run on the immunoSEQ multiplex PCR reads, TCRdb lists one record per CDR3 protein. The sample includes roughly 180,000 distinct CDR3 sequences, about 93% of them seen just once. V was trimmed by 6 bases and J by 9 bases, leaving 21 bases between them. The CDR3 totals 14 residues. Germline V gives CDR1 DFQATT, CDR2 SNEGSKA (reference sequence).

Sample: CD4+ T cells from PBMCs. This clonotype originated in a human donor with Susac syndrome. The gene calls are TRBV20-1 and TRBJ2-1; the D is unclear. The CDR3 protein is CSALPGPSTVEQFF. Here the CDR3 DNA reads TGCAGTGCCCTCCCCGGTCCGTCTACCGTTGAGCAGTTCTTC.